This T cell receptor beta chain is from a study of T cells in localized non-small cell lung cancer (dated by TCRdb to about 2020). Context from the whole study: T cell repertoires of a few hundred early-stage NSCLC patients were analyzed, with tumors being compared against uninvolved tumor-adjacent lungs. Of the NSCLC patients, fewer than 150 were male and around 97 were female, and the mean age was about 69 years. The cohort comprised some 240 treatment-naïve NSCLC patients with resected, localized lung tumors. The paper as a whole reports these results and caveats: Higher T cell density in blood was associated with longer overall survival, whereas higher clonality in adjacent lung was associated with shorter survival. Because multi-region tumor sequencing was not performed, intratumor heterogeneity could not be ruled out. Uninvolved tumor-adjacent lung showed the highest T cell clonality, higher than tumor, which suggests more focused antigenic responses in the uninvolved tumor-adjacent lung. A median of roughly 60 of the top 100 tumor clones were detected in paired uninvolved adjacent lung, and around 30 of these tumor clones were also found among the top 100 clones of the paired uninvolved adjacent lung. Because the study design was exploratory, TCR variables were selected using unadjusted p-values without false-discovery rate correction.

At diagnosis, tumor, uninvolved tumor-adjacent lung and peripheral blood were collected and then preserved as a mix of FFPE and fresh-frozen material. For TCR repertoire profiling, blood samples were analyzed as peripheral blood mononuclear cells. The V and J ends are trimmed by 6 bases and 10 bases, leaving 10 bases between them. The CDR3 runs 12 residues from the cysteine to the phenylalanine. Solely the CDR3 DNA is kept, with 36 bases framed from the first base. As encoded in the germline V gene (reference sequence), CDR1 is SEHNR while CDR2 is FQNEAQ. TCR beta CDR3 regions were sequenced from DNA using the immunoSEQ Assay. Per the original workflow: T cell density was computed as TCR beta template counts normalized to usable DNA estimated by amplifying housekeeping genes. Richness was estimated using the preseqR package, with extrapolation to 400,000 templates for PBMC samples and to 120,000 templates for tissue samples. Clonality was defined as one minus Pielou's evenness. Tissue-enriched TCRs were identified by differential abundance testing using productive amino-acid clonotypes, minimum total count 5 and alpha 0.1. The Jaccard Index and the Morisita Overlap Index were used to measure how much the repertoires overlapped between compartments. GLIPH grouped TCR beta CDR3s together with public tetramer-defined viral CDR3s, and a viral motif had to include at least three viral sequences and show V-gene enrichment. TCRdb retrieved this table from immuneACCESS and kept in-frame rearrangements only. Not all clones are present; in checked studies, unresolved V genes account for under half, and no reason is known for the remainder. The DNA was the basis for D and trimming; V, J and clone size are from that table. This sample lists under 70,000 clones; roughly 88% were detected once. Less than 6% of the sample is held by the ten biggest clonotypes.

Concerning this clone itself: Its antigen remains unidentified. No base quality information exists; no much larger clone differs at one position.

The V gene is TRBV7-9 and the J gene is TRBJ1-6; the D gene identity is not certain. This material consisted of peripheral blood, taken before any cancer treatment. The receptor comes from a woman between 40 and 69 years old with stage I lung adenocarcinoma. The CDR3 region reads CASSIQNSPLHF. The DNA sequence is as follows: TGTGCCAGCAGTATACAGAACTCACCCCTCCACTTT.